The 8 T cell receptor beta chains listed next were all sequenced from one sample in a study of Graves' ophthalmopathy and Graves' hyperthyroidism (dated by TCRdb to 2016 to 2019). TCRdb shows the sequencer as Illumina HiSeq 2000. For repertoire sequencing, TCR beta CDR3 regions were amplified from RNA transcripts. A first-round RT-PCR used HTBI primers with the Qiagen OneStep RT-PCR kit, followed by a second-round multiplex PCR, size selection and purification. TCRdb cleaned the public reads at Q25 with fastp, built clones with MiXCR and kept in-frame beta chains. Each entry is one CDR3 protein sequence, shown with its most common DNA and genes. The sample yields about 390,000 distinct CDR3 sequences; about 15% were counted once. The ten largest make up around 2.4% of the sample. The sequenced sample was peripheral blood. The receptors here all came from an adult woman with stable Graves' hyperthyroidism.

The chain links TRBV6-9 to TRBJ1-6; D remains ambiguous. The germline V and J ends were trimmed by 2 bases and 5 bases, with 7 bases remaining between them. CDR3 length: 14 amino acids. CDR1 and CDR2 from the germline V gene are MNHGY and SVAAGI. The CDR3 reads CASSYASDNSPLHF. In DNA, the CDR3 is TGTGCCAGCAGTTATGCCAGCGATAATTCACCCCTCCACTTT.

This clonotype has only a few counts. It is likely a read error, because the conserved phenylalanine at the end of the CDR3 is missing. This sequence joins TRBV6-9 and TRBJ2-5; D unclear. The CDR3 totals 13 residues. The germline V gene encodes CDR1 MNHGY and CDR2 SVAAGI. For the CDR3, the DNA is TGTGCTAGCAGTTTTCATCATCGAGAGACCCAGTACTTG. It translates to CASSFHHRETQYL.

This chain uses TRBV13 with TRBJ2-5; the D is unclear. Germline V lookup: CDR1 PRHDT, CDR2 FYEKMQ (reference sequence). V lost 2 bases and J lost 1, with 14 bases in between. The CDR3 loop spans 16 amino acids. The CDR3 bases are TGTGCCAGCAGCTTAAGGTCGAGAGGTCCCCAAGAGACCCAGTACTTC. It specifies CASSLRSRGPQETQYF.

Concerning this clonotype itself: A junction boundary mismatches the germline segment, possibly from a read error. J is TRBJ1-1 and V is TRBV7-3; possible D gene TRBD1, 6 bases. The CDR3 runs to 14 residues. Germline CDR1 SGHTA, CDR2 FQGTGA. As DNA, the CDR3 is TGTGCCAGCAGCCTCAACGCAGGGGCCACTGAAGCTTGCTTT. Encoded protein: CASSLNAGATEACF.

The chain couples TRBV14 to TRBJ2-2; D gene uncertain. Trimming removed 5 bases at V and 1 base at J, with 14 bases between. CDR1 is SGHDN and CDR2 is FVKESK in the germline V gene. The CDR3 runs 16 residues. The CDR3 DNA reads TGTGCCAGCAGCTCTCTCTTCGACCGGAACACCGGGGAGCTGTTTTTT. It specifies CASSSLFDRNTGELFF.

There are many counts of this clonotype. This rearrangement joins TRBV24-1 to TRBJ2-7; TRBD1 or TRBD2 may be the D gene (5 bases each). The V end was cut by 4 bases, the J end by 0 bases, with 12 bases between. Germline lookup yields CDR1 KGHDR and CDR2 SFDVKD. The CDR3 extends over 15 amino acids. The CDR3 sequence: CATSEGPLSSYEQYF. The CDR3 region has the DNA TGTGCCACCAGTGAGGGACCATTGAGCTCCTACGAGCAGTACTTC.

The sample holds many counts of this clonotype. The J gene is TRBJ2-7, the V gene TRBV20-1, with D perhaps TRBD2 (5 bases). Germline V gives CDR1 DFQATT, CDR2 SNEGSKA (reference sequence). The CDR3 has 16 amino acids. Trimming removed 1 base from V and 0 bases from J, with 16 bases in between. CDR3 residues: CSARAPSSSASYEQYF. CDR3 in DNA: TGCAGTGCTAGAGCTCCTTCTAGTAGCGCCTCCTACGAGCAGTACTTC.

On this clonotype: One end of the junction does not line up with germline, which may come from a read error. J is TRBJ2-7 and V is TRBV5-1; D perhaps matches TRBD2 (5 bases). The CDR3 spans 15 residues. Germline V gives CDR1 SGHRS, CDR2 YFSETQ. In DNA form, the CDR3 reads TGTGCCAGCAGCTTGGGTCGCGGGCTCCTCCCCGAGCAGTACTTC. Protein sequence: CASSLGRGLLPEQYF.